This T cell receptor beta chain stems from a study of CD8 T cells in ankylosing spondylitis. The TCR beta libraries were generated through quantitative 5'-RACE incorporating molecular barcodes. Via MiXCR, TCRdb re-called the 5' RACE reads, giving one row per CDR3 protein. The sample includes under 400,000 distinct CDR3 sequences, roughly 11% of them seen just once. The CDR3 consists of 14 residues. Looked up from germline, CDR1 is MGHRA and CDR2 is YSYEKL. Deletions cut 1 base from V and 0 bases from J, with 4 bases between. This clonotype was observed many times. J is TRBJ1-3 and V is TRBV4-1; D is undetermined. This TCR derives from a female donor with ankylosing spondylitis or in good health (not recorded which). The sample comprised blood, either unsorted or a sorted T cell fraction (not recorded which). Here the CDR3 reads CASSQAFSGNTIYF. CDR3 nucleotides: TGCGCCAGCAGCCAAGCCTTCTCTGGAAACACCATATATTTT.